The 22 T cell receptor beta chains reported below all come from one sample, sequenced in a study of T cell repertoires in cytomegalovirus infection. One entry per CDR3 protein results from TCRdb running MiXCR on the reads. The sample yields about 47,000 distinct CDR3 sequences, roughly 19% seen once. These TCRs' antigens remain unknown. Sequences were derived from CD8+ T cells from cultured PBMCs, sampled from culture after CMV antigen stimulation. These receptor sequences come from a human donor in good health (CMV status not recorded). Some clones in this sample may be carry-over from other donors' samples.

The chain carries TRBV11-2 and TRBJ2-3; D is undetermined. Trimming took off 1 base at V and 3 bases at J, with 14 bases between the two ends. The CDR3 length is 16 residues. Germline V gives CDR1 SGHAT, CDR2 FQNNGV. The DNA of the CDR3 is TGTGCCAGCAGCTTAGGCGTGGTTCAGGAAACAGATACGCAGTATTTT. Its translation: CASSLGVVQETDTQYF.

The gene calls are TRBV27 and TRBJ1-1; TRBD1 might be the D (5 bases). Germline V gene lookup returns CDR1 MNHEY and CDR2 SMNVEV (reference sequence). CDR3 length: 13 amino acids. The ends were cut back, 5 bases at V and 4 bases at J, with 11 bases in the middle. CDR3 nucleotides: TGTGCCAGCAGTCCTCAGGGCGGCACTGAAGCTTTCTTT. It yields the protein CASSPQGGTEAFF.

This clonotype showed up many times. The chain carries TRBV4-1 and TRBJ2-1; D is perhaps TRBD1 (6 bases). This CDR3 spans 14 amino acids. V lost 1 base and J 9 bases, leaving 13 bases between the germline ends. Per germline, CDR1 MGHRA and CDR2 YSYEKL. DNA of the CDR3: TGCGCCAGCAGCCAAGGAGCCGGGACACTTGAGCAGTTCTTC. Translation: CASSQGAGTLEQFF.

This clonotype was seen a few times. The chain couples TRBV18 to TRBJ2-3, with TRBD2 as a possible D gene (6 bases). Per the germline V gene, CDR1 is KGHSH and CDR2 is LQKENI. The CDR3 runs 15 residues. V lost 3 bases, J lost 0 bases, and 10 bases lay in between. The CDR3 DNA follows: TGTGCCAGCTCACCCCCGGGAGCTAGCACAGATACGCAGTATTTT. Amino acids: CASSPPGASTDTQYF.

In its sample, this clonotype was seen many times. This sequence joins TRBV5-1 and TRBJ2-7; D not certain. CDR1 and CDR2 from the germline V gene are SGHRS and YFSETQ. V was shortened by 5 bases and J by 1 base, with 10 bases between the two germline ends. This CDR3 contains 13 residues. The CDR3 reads CASSPTDSYEQYF. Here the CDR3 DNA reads TGCGCCAGCAGTCCCACAGATTCCTACGAGCAGTACTTC.

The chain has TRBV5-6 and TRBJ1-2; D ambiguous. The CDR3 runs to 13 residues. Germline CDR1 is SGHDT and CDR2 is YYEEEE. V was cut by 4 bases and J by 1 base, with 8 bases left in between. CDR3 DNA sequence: TGTGCCAGCAGCACCCAGAGTAACTATGGCTACACCTTC. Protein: CASSTQSNYGYTF.

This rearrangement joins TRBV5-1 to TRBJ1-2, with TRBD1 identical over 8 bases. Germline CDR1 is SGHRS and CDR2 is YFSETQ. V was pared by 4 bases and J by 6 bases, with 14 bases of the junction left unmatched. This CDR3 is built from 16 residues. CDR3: CASSKNSNDRGHGYTF. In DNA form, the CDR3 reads TGCGCCAGCAGCAAGAACTCTAACGACAGGGGACATGGCTACACCTTC.

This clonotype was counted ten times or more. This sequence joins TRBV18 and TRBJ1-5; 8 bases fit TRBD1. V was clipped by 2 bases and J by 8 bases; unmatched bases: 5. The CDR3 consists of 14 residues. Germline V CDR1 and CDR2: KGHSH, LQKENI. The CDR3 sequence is CASSPGQGMEPQHF. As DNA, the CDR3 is TGTGCCAGCTCACCAGGACAGGGTATGGAGCCCCAGCATTTT.

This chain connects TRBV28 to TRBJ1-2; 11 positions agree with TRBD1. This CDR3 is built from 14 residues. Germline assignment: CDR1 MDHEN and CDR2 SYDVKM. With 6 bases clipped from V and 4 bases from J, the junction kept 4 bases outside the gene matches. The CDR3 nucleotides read TGTGCCAGCAGAGGACAGGGGGCTATCTATGGCTACACCTTC. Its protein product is CASRGQGAIYGYTF.

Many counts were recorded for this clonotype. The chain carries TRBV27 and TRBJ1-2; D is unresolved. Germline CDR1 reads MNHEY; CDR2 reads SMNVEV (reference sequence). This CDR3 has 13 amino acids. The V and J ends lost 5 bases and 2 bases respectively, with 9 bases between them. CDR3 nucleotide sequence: TGTGCCAGCAGTGTAGGACTGAACTATGGCTACACCTTC. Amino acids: CASSVGLNYGYTF.

CDR3 coding DNA: TGCGCCAGCAGCCAAGCAGGGGGCTCTGAAAAACTGTTTTTT. This sequence encodes CASSQAGGSEKLFF. V usage is TRBV4-3 and J usage is TRBJ1-4; 8 nucleotides align to TRBD1. The germline CDR1 and CDR2 sequences are LGHNA and YSLEER. There are 14 residues in the CDR3. Trimming at V came to 1 base and at J to 7 bases, leaving 2 bases not matched to a gene.

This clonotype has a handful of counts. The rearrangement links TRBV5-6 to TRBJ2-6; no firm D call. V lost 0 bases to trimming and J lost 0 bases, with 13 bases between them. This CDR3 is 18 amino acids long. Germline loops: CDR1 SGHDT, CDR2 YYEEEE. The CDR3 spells CASSLDPWETSGANVLTF. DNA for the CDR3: TGTGCCAGCAGCTTGGATCCGTGGGAAACCTCTGGGGCCAACGTCCTGACTTTC.

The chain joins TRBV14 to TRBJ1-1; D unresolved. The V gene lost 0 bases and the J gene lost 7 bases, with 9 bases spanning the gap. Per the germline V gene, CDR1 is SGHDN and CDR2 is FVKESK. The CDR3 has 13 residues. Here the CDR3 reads CASSQDWGHEAFF. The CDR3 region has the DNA TGTGCCAGCAGCCAAGACTGGGGTCATGAAGCTTTCTTT.

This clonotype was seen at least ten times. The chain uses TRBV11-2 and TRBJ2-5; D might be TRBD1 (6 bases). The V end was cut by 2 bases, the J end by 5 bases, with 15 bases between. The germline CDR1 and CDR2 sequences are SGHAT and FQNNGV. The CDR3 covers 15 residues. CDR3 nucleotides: TGTGCCAGCAGCTTACAGGGGTCCTCCGGGGAGACCCAGTACTTC. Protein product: CASSLQGSSGETQYF.

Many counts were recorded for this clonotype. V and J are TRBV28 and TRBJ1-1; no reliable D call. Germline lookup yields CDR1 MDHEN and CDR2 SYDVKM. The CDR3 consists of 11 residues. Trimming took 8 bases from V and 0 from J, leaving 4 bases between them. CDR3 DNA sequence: TGTGCCAGCCGAGTGAACACTGAAGCTTTCTTT. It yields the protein CASRVNTEAFF.

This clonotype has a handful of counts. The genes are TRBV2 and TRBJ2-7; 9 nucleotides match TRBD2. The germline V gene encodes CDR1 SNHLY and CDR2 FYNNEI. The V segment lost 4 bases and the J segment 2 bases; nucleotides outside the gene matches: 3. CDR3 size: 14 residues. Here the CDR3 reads CASSGLAGPYEQYF. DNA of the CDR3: TGTGCCAGCAGTGGTCTAGCGGGGCCCTACGAGCAGTACTTC. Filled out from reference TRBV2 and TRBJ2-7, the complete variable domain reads EPEVTQTPSHQVTQMGQEVILRCVPISNHLYFYWYRQILGQKVEFLVSFYNNEISEKSEIFDDQFSVERPDGSNFTLKIRSTKLEDSAMYFCASSGLAGPYEQYFGPGTRLTVT.

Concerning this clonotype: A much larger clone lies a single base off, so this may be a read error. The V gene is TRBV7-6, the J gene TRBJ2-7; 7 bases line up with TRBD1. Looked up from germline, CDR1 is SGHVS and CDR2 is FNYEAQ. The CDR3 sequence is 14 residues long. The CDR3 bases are TGTGCCGGCAGCTTACTATTACAGGGGATCGAGCAGTACTTC. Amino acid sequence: CAGSLLLQGIEQYF.

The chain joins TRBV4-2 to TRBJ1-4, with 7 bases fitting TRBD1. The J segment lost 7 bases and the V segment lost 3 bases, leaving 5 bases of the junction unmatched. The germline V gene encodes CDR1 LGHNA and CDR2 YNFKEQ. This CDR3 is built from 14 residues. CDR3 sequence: CASSHATGVEKLFF. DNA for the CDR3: TGTGCCAGCAGCCATGCTACAGGGGTTGAAAAACTGTTTTTT.

The CDR3 loop is CAIRPGRGFRNSPLHF. The CDR3 DNA is TGTGCCATCAGACCTGGCAGGGGATTTCGTAATTCACCCCTCCACTTT. The chain employs TRBV10-3 and TRBJ1-6; TRBD1 might be the D (6 bases). Per germline, CDR1 ENHRY and CDR2 SYGVKD. Trimming left V 6 bases short and J 6 bases short, with 18 bases between. The CDR3 runs 16 residues.

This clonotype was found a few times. The CDR3 loop is CASSRDLQETQYF. CDR3 nucleotides: TGTGCCAGCAGTCGGGACTTACAAGAGACCCAGTACTTC. This chain connects TRBV2 to TRBJ2-5; D perhaps matches TRBD2 (6 bases). Trimming pared 5 bases from V and 2 bases from J, leaving 9 bases between. Per germline, CDR1 SNHLY and CDR2 FYNNEI. The CDR3 is 13 residues long.

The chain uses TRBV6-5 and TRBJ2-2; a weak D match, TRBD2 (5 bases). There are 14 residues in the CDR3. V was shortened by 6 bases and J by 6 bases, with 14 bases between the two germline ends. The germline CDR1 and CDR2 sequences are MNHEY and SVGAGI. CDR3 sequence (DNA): TGTGCCAGCAGGTCGGGGTTGTACGCCGGGGAGCTGTTTTTT. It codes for CASRSGLYAGELFF.

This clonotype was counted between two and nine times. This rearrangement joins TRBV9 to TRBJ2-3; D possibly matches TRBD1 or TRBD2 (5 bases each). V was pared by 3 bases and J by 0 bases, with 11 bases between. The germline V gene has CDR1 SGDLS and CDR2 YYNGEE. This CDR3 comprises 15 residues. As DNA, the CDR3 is TGTGCCAGCAGCGGAGGGGAACAGAGCACAGATACGCAGTATTTT. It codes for CASSGGEQSTDTQYF.